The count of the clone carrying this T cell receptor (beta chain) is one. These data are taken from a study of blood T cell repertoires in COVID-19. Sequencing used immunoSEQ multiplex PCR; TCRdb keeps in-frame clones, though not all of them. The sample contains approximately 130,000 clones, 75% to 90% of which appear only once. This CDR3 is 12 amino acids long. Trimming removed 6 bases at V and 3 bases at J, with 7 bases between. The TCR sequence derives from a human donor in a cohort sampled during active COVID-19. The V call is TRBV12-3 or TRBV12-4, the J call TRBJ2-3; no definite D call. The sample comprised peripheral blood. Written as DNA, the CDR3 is TGTGCCAGCAGGAAAGAGACAGATACGCAGTATTTT. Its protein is CASRKETDTQYF.